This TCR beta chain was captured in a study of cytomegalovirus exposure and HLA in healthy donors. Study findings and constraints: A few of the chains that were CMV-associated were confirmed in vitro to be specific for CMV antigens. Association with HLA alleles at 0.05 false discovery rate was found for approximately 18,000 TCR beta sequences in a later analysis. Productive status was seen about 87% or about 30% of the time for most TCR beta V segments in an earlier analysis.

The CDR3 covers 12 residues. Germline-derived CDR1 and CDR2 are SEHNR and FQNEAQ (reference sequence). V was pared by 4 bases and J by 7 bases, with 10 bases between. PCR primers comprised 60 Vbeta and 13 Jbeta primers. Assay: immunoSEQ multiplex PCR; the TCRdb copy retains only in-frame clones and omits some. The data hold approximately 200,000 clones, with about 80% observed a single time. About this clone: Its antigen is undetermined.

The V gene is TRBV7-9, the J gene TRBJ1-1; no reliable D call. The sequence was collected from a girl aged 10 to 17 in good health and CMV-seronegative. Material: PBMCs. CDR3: CASSSPLREAFF. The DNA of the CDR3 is TGTGCCAGCAGCTCACCGTTGCGTGAAGCTTTCTTT.